The present T cell receptor (beta chain) was sequenced within a study of blood T cell repertoires in COVID-19. Authors' methods: Reference gene primer amplification gave estimated nucleated cell counts. Method: immunoSEQ multiplex PCR; TCRdb's copy keeps in-frame clones and lacks some. The V and J calls and clone size were taken over from that table, and D and trimming were inferred from the DNA. The sample has more than 100,000 clones, around 89% seen once. This CDR3 comprises 13 residues. Germline V CDR1 and CDR2: LGHDT, YNNKEL (reference sequence). V was clipped by 4 bases and J by 3 bases, with 6 bases between them.

Material: peripheral blood. This chain uses TRBV3-1 (or the pseudogene TRBV3-2) with TRBJ1-4; D is uncertain. This receptor was taken from a man in his forties or fifties with active or convalescent COVID-19. As DNA, the CDR3 is TGTGCCAGCAGCCCTTCCTCTAATGAAAAACTGTTTTTT. Amino acids: CASSPSSNEKLFF.